This TCR beta chain originates from a study of molecular identifiers for immune sequencing clone quantification listed by TCRdb under 2018. Turning to the overall study: In a replicate experiment, RNA from about 19,000 or 110,000 naive CD8 T cells was split into five aliquots, four of which were sequenced. This methods study used CD8 T cells to benchmark TCR RNA copy counting and molecular-identifier clustering-based TCR repertoire sequencing (MIDCIRS).

Libraries were constructed by PCR. TCRdb lists the instrument as NextSeq 500. Bulk TCR libraries were made following a previously described method, with the TCR primers given in Table S5. Total RNA was purified with the Qiagen AllPrep DNA/RNA kit. Reads from multiple sequencing runs of the same library were pooled before analysis. On the authors' methods: Reads were retained only if their TCR constant sequence matched exactly, and those retained reads were trimmed to 150 nt and grouped according to their 12-nt molecular barcodes. Reads within each barcode group were sub-clustered using a 15% Levenshtein threshold, and quality-weighted consensus sequences were constructed for each RNA molecule. Non-functional sequences were filtered out, along with any lower-count sequence sitting one edit away from another sequence. Based on fitting two negative binomial distributions, any barcode sub-cluster with under 20% of the maximum read count was discarded. Using fastp trimming at Q25 and MiXCR clonotype assembly, TCRdb reanalyzed the public sequencing data and kept in-frame beta chains. Identical CDR3 proteins give one entry, which carries the most common genes and DNA. The V and J calls and clone size come from TCRdb's table, not from the authors' own analysis. The sample table shows around 470,000 distinct CDR3 sequences, and around 23% are seen once. The ten largest clonotypes hold roughly 0.77% of the sample.

There are many counts of this clonotype. Its antigen target is currently unknown. No qualities accompany the bases; no much larger clone lies one base away. The cysteine opens and the phenylalanine closes a CDR3 of 14 amino acids. Only the CDR3 portion is preserved as DNA: 42 bases, with reading frame beginning at the first base. At the junction V is shortened by 1 base and J by 6 bases, with 12 bases in between. Libraries of naive CD8 T cells were built from anywhere between roughly 17,000 and 1,000,000 sorted cells, with 10%, 30% or 50% of the purified RNA used. Naive CD8 T cells were FACS-sorted as CD8+CD4-CCR7+CD45RA+ on a BD FACSAria II into RLT Plus buffer. Detection sensitivity was tested by spiking Jurkat RNA equal to around 11 TCR copies' worth into samples containing roughly 17,000-1,100,000 naive CD8 T cells. Enrichment of CD8 T cells was performed with RosetteSep CD8+ T Cell Enrichment Cocktail and Ficoll-Paque, after which ACK red cell lysis was carried out.

Overall study outcomes, separate from this receptor: Highly expanded clone sizes could be underestimated if identical TCR molecules share a barcode. In CMV-specific effector cells, clones with more than 20 RNA copies contained over 97% of molecules, whereas in naive cells such clones contained under 1% of molecules. When barcode sub-clustering was omitted, TCR diversity was inflated by chimeric consensus sequences, with chimeras reaching as high as 47%. Modeling indicated 2.5 to 3 TCR RNA copies recovered per cell, compared with roughly 9.7 by digital PCR, which implies a capture efficiency of about 31%. The naive libraries included spiked-in Jurkat TCR RNA (10 copies' worth), and this RNA is not part of the donor repertoire. Even against a background of roughly 1 million naive CD8 T cells, spiked-in Jurkat TCR RNA amounting to a single cell's worth was reported to be detectable.

The source of this sequence is a human donor in good health. Some libraries in this study had Jurkat cell RNA spiked in. The receptor chain draws on TRBV12-3 or TRBV12-4 and TRBJ1-1, with the D gene call left open. The sequenced sample was naive CD8+ T cells from blood, with Jurkat cell RNA spiked in. The cell subset or site label of this sample denotes: FACS-sorted CD8+CD4-CCR7+CD45RA+ naive T cells. For the CDR3, the sequence is CASSLEARVAEAFF. The nucleotide sequence is given as TGTGCCAGCAGTTTAGAGGCGAGAGTCGCTGAAGCTTTCTTT.